Shown below are 9 T cell receptor beta chains from a single sample sequenced in a study of early T cells in non-severe SARS-CoV-2 infection. TCRdb ran MiXCR on the 5' RACE reads and lists one entry per CDR3 protein. The sample contains some 64,000 distinct CDR3 sequences, roughly 13% of which appear only once. Sequencing was done on a sample of whole blood. The receptors come from an adult who was a healthcare worker with PCR-confirmed SARS-CoV-2 infection or an uninfected control (not recorded which).

The genes are TRBV7-9 and TRBJ2-2, with 7 bases matching TRBD1. The CDR3 contains 14 residues. Trimming took 7 bases from V and 3 from J; bases not matched to a gene: 5. Germline CDR1 and CDR2: SEHNR and FQNEAQ (reference sequence). CDR3 DNA: TGTGCCAGCATGCCTACAGGGGACACCGGGGAGCTGTTTTTT. It is translated as CASMPTGDTGELFF.

This clonotype was seen only once. This chain joins TRBV5-5 and TRBJ1-5; D might be TRBD1 (5 bases). The CDR3 extends over 14 amino acids. CDR1 and CDR2 (germline): SGHKS, YYEKEE (reference sequence). Trimming left V 1 base short and J 3 bases short, with 8 bases between. As DNA, the CDR3 is TGTGCCAGCAGCTTGCCAGGGAACAATCAGCCCCAGCATTTT. This sequence encodes CASSLPGNNQPQHF.

This clonotype was counted ten times or more. The V call is TRBV5-1, the J call TRBJ2-3; maybe TRBD1 (8 bases). Germline V gene data show CDR1 as SGHRS and CDR2 as YFSETQ. V lost 2 bases, J lost 2 bases, and 24 bases lay in between. The CDR3 runs to 19 residues. The CDR3 bases are TGCGCCAGCAGCTTTCACCGGACAGGGACGGGAGGATCCACAGATACGCAGTATTTT. Protein sequence: CASSFHRTGTGGSTDTQYF.

This clonotype was observed a few times. The chain combines TRBV6-5 with TRBJ1-2; D gene uncertain. With 6 bases removed from V and 8 bases from J, the gap between germline ends came to 10 bases. Germline CDR1 MNHEY, CDR2 SVGAGI. The CDR3 is 11 amino acids. The CDR3 reads CASRNSGGYTF. The CDR3 nucleotides read TGTGCCAGCAGGAACAGTGGGGGCTACACCTTC.

The chain is built from TRBV3-1 and TRBJ2-2; D gene ambiguous. This CDR3 is 15 amino acids long. Trimming shortened V by 0 bases and J by 3 bases, and 8 bases separated the two germline ends. CDR1 is LGHDT and CDR2 is YNNKEL in the germline V gene (reference sequence). CDR3 coding DNA: TGTGCCAGCAGCCAAGAGTTGAGATACACCGGGGAGCTGTTTTTT. This gives the protein CASSQELRYTGELFF. Full variable domain (rest looked up from reference TRBV3-1 and TRBJ2-2): DTAVSQTPKYLVTQMGNDKSIKCEQNLGHDTMYWYKQDSKKFLKIMFSYNNKELIINETVPNRFSPKSPDKAHLNLHINSLELGDSAVYFCASSQELRYTGELFFGEGSRLTVL.

This clonotype was seen repeatedly, ten times or more. This sequence joins TRBV11-3 and TRBJ2-1, with D possibly being TRBD1 or TRBD2 (5 bases each). The germline V gene has CDR1 SGHNT and CDR2 YENEEA. Trimming cost V 5 bases and J 3 bases, with 8 bases left between them. The CDR3 length is 13 residues. The CDR3 sequence is CASSLRGYNEQFF. In nucleotides, the CDR3 is TGTGCCAGCAGCCTGAGGGGCTACAATGAGCAGTTCTTC.

This clonotype was observed many times. The rearrangement joins TRBV11-2 to TRBJ2-1; the D gene is possibly TRBD1 (5 bases). Germline V gene sequence: CDR1 SGHAT, CDR2 FQNNGV. This CDR3 spans 14 amino acids. V was cut by 1 base and J by 2 bases, with 6 bases left in between. CDR3 nucleotide sequence: TGTGCCAGCAGCTTAGGACAGACCTACAATGAGCAGTTCTTC. This gives the protein CASSLGQTYNEQFF.

At least ten counts were recorded for this clonotype. The V gene is TRBV28, the J gene TRBJ2-7; D remains unclear. Trimming took 5 bases from V and 3 from J, leaving 5 bases between them. The length of the CDR3 is 11 residues. CDR1 is MDHEN and CDR2 is SYDVKM in the germline V gene. The CDR3 DNA is TGTGCCAGCAGTCACAACTACGAGCAGTACTTC. Amino acids: CASSHNYEQYF.

This clonotype was found many times. V usage is TRBV7-9 and J usage is TRBJ1-4; 9 bases line up with TRBD1. CDR1 and CDR2 from the germline V gene are SEHNR and FQNEAQ (reference sequence). V shed 2 bases and J 3 bases; nucleotides not matched to a gene: 1. The CDR3 is made up of 15 amino acids. The CDR3 loop is CASSLRQGANEKLFF. The CDR3 DNA follows: TGTGCCAGCAGCTTACGACAGGGGGCTAATGAAAAACTGTTTTTT.